This note documents a single T cell receptor (beta chain) sequence. The sample is drawn from a study of STAT5B mutations in CD4+ large granular lymphocyte leukemia. Measured with immunoSEQ multiplex PCR; TCRdb has only the in-frame clones, and not every one. This sample yields 30,000 to 40,000 clones, of which 70% to 90% are seen a single time; approximately 1% belongs to the top ten. CDR1 is SGHDN, CDR2 FVKESK, per germline. The CDR3 length is 14 residues. V lost 4 bases and J lost 4, with 13 bases in between. Source material: CD4+ T cells from blood buffy coats. The rearrangement joins TRBV14 to TRBJ1-1; D unresolved. The source is a human donor in good health. In nucleotides, the CDR3 is TGTGCCAGCAGCCTACTAACTGGAGGCACTGAAGCTTTCTTT. Translated, it gives CASSLLTGGTEAFF.